The next 18 T cell receptor beta chains were all read from a single sample in a study of cytomegalovirus exposure and HLA in healthy donors. Some clones are missing from TCRdb's copy, which holds only in-frame ones; the method was immunoSEQ multiplex PCR. Of 110,000 to 150,000 clones in the sample, 84% are singletons; the top ten hold roughly 1.4%. The sequencing sample was made of PBMCs. The receptors were gathered from a woman in her twenties or thirties in good health and CMV-seronegative.

Only a few counts were recorded for this clone. The chain joins TRBV7-6 to TRBJ1-2; 8 bases map to TRBD1. The CDR3 consists of 14 residues. V lost 5 bases, J lost 4 bases, and 6 bases stayed unmatched. Germline loops: CDR1 SGHVS, CDR2 FNYEAQ. Here the CDR3 reads CASSDRGESYGYTF. CDR3 sequence (DNA): TGTGCCAGCAGCGACAGGGGTGAGAGCTATGGCTACACCTTC.

The chain uses TRBV7-2 and TRBJ2-6, with TRBD1 matching 8 bases. The V gene end was trimmed by 1 base and the J gene end by 2 bases; junction bases not matched to a gene: 1. Per germline, CDR1 SGHTA and CDR2 FQGNSA. The CDR3 covers 16 residues. CDR3 amino acids: CASSLVGQAGANVLTF. DNA for the CDR3: TGTGCCAGCAGCTTAGTGGGACAGGCTGGGGCCAACGTCCTGACTTTC.

This chain links TRBV5-1 with TRBJ2-6; no definite D call. Germline V gene sequence: CDR1 SGHRS, CDR2 YFSETQ. The CDR3 sequence is 16 residues long. V was pared by 0 bases and J by 4 bases, with 11 bases between. CDR3 coding DNA: TGCGCCAGCAGCTTGGCCAATAGCCCCGGGGCCAACGTCCTGACTTTC. It encodes CASSLANSPGANVLTF.

V and J are TRBV15 and TRBJ2-5; D possibly corresponds to TRBD1 (5 bases). The CDR3 covers 13 residues. In germline, CDR1 is LNHNV, CDR2 YYDKDF (reference sequence). V was clipped by 5 bases and J by 4 bases, with 11 bases between them. In DNA form, the CDR3 reads TGTGCCACCAGCTACGGTCAGGGAGAGACCCAGTACTTC. Translated: CATSYGQGETQYF.

The chain employs TRBV2 and TRBJ1-5, with 7 bases aligning to TRBD1. The CDR3 extends over 16 amino acids. In germline, CDR1 is SNHLY, CDR2 FYNNEI. V lost 5 bases, J lost 0 bases, and 7 bases stayed unmatched. Written as DNA, the CDR3 is TGTGCCAGCAGTCGGGACAGATCTTATAGCAATCAGCCCCAGCATTTT. It encodes CASSRDRSYSNQPQHF.

This clone has just a few counts. This chain links TRBV2 with TRBJ1-3; TRBD1 matches 7 bases. The CDR3 totals 13 residues. CDR1 is SNHLY, CDR2 FYNNEI, per germline. Losses at the gene ends were 6 bases for V and 4 bases for J; bases not matched to a gene: 3. CDR3 amino acids: CASRGTAGNTIYF. The DNA of the CDR3 is TGTGCCAGCAGAGGGACAGCCGGAAACACCATATATTTT.

This chain joins TRBV9 and TRBJ2-1; 7 bases are shared with TRBD2. The length of the CDR3 is 16 residues. Germline CDR1 reads SGDLS; CDR2 reads YYNGEE. The V segment lost 3 bases and the J segment 0 bases; nucleotides outside the gene matches: 6. The CDR3 protein is CASSATSVVSYNEQFF. DNA for the CDR3: TGTGCCAGCAGCGCAACTAGCGTCGTCTCCTACAATGAGCAGTTCTTC.

The CDR3 region is CASSSEAGVADTQYF. The CDR3, as DNA: TGTGCCAGCAGCTCAGAAGCGGGGGTAGCAGATACGCAGTATTTT. The chain links TRBV13 to TRBJ2-3; TRBD2 matches at 8 bases. The trim removed 4 bases at V and 4 bases at J, leaving 7 bases unmatched. CDR3 length: 15 residues. The germline gives CDR1 PRHDT, CDR2 FYEKMQ (reference sequence).

This sequence joins TRBV29-1 and TRBJ1-4, with 7 bases matching TRBD1. There are 15 residues in the CDR3. From germline, CDR1 is SQVTM and CDR2 ANQGSEA. V gave up 1 base and J gave up 10 bases; unmatched junction bases: 12. CDR3 amino acids: CSVEGEGAGKGKLFF. The CDR3 nucleotides read TGCAGCGTTGAAGGCGAGGGGGCAGGGAAAGGAAAACTGTTTTTT. The full variable domain, with the rest looked up from reference TRBV29-1 and TRBJ1-4, is SAVISQKPSRDICQRGTSLTIQCQVDSQVTMMFWYRQQPGQSLTLIATANQGSEATYESGFVIDKFPISRPNLTFSTLTVSNMSPEDSSIYLCSVEGEGAGKGKLFFGSGTQLSVL.

The chain links TRBV4-1 to TRBJ2-2; possible D gene TRBD1, 6 bases. Germline lookup yields CDR1 MGHRA and CDR2 YSYEKL. The CDR3 totals 17 residues. V lost 2 bases to trimming and J lost 0 bases, with 13 bases between them. The CDR3 reads CASSQLGQITNTGELFF. Here the CDR3 DNA reads TGCGCCAGCAGCCAACTAGGACAGATCACGAACACCGGGGAGCTGTTTTTT.

V is TRBV6-6 and J is TRBJ1-1; no clear D. Per the germline V gene, CDR1 is MNHNY and CDR2 is SVGAGI (reference sequence). V was trimmed by 6 bases and J by 1 base, leaving 12 bases between them. The CDR3 runs 14 residues. CDR3 loop: CASRRETQNTEAFF. CDR3 bases: TGTGCCAGCAGACGGGAGACGCAGAACACTGAAGCTTTCTTT.

V and J are TRBV5-1 and TRBJ2-1; 8 positions match TRBD1. The CDR3 is 14 residues long. Trimming at V came to 4 bases and at J to 4 bases, leaving 4 bases not matched to a gene. In germline, CDR1 is SGHRS, CDR2 YFSETQ. The CDR3 region is CASSVGTGYNEQFF. In nucleotides, the CDR3 is TGCGCCAGCAGCGTTGGGACAGGTTACAATGAGCAGTTCTTC.

A remark on this clone: One junction end disagrees with the germline gene, perhaps due to a read error. The DNA for the CDR3 is TGCGGAACTCGGACAGGGGACTATAGCTACACCTTC. As protein: CGTRTGDYSYTF. The rearrangement joins TRBV29-1 to TRBJ1-2; 9 nucleotides match TRBD1. Germline V gene data show CDR1 as SQVTM and CDR2 as ANQGSEA. The CDR3 is 12 residues long.

The chain combines TRBV5-4 with TRBJ1-6; unclear D gene. Per germline, CDR1 SGHNT and CDR2 YYREEE (reference sequence). This CDR3 region has 15 residues. V was cut by 4 bases and J by 7 bases, with 15 bases left in between. CDR3 sequence (DNA): TGTGCCAGCAGCGGTCCTGGTTCTATGAATTCACCCCTCCACTTT. Translation gives CASSGPGSMNSPLHF.

This chain uses TRBV5-1 with TRBJ1-1; D is unclear. This CDR3 is 14 amino acids long. V was clipped by 4 bases and J by 0 bases, with 10 bases between them. The germline CDR1 and CDR2 sequences are SGHRS and YFSETQ. The DNA of the CDR3 is TGCGCCAGCAGCCCCGGTGGGCTGAACACTGAAGCTTTCTTT. It codes for CASSPGGLNTEAFF.

This clone showed up just once. The CDR3: CASSGRGEVNEQFF. The CDR3 nucleotides are TGTGCCAGTAGTGGCAGGGGGGAAGTCAATGAGCAGTTCTTC. The chain has TRBV19 and TRBJ2-1; possible D gene TRBD1, 7 bases. V was pared by 5 bases and J by 6 bases, with 14 bases between. Germline values: CDR1 LNHDA, CDR2 SQIVND (reference sequence). This CDR3 contains 14 residues.

This rearrangement joins TRBV2 to TRBJ1-6; D gene ambiguous. The CDR3 extends over 18 amino acids. With 2 bases removed from V and 0 bases from J, the gap between germline ends came to 14 bases. Germline V CDR1 and CDR2: SNHLY, FYNNEI. CDR3 amino acids: CASSELPPRSSYNSPLHF. In nucleotides, the CDR3 is TGTGCCAGCAGTGAACTGCCTCCACGGAGCTCCTATAATTCACCCCTCCACTTT.

The genes are TRBV11-2 and TRBJ1-6; D call uncertain. Germline V gives CDR1 SGHAT, CDR2 FQNNGV. V was pared by 2 bases and J by 0 bases, with 17 bases between. The CDR3 covers 19 residues. The CDR3 nucleotides read TGTGCCAGCAGCTTACGTGAGGCCGCGGGCCTCTCCTATAATTCACCCCTCCACTTT. Its translation: CASSLREAAGLSYNSPLHF.